The 22 T cell receptor beta chains given below trace back to one sample, sequenced in a study of T cell repertoires in cytomegalovirus infection. TCRdb processed the reads anew with MiXCR; each CDR3 protein has one entry. The table has fewer than 650,000 distinct CDR3 sequences, around two fifths seen once. These TCRs' antigens remain unknown. The specimen was cultured PBMCs, collected from culture after CMV antigen stimulation. These receptor sequences come from a human donor in good health (CMV status not recorded). Some clones in this sample may be carry-over from other donors' samples.

The rearrangement joins TRBV6-5 to TRBJ1-6; perhaps TRBD1 as D (5 bases). CDR1 MNHEY and CDR2 SVGAGI come from the germline V gene. The length of the CDR3 is 13 residues. Trimming took 6 bases from V and 10 from J, leaving 13 bases between them. The CDR3 region is CASRIGVRSPLHF. DNA of the CDR3: TGTGCCAGCAGAATAGGGGTCCGGTCACCCCTCCACTTT.

This chain links TRBV12-3 or TRBV12-4 with TRBJ2-1; 12 bases are a match to TRBD2. With V trimmed by 5 bases and J by 8 bases, 13 bases remained unmatched. This CDR3 comprises 17 residues. CDR3 sequence reads: CASSPGLAGFSIYEQFF. The CDR3 nucleotides are TGTGCCAGCAGTCCAGGACTAGCGGGATTTAGTATCTATGAGCAGTTCTTC.

The chain recombines TRBV7-6 with TRBJ1-6; D remains unclear. Trimming removed 2 bases from V and 4 bases from J, with 9 bases in between. The V gene's germline CDR1 is SGHVS and CDR2 FNYEAQ. The CDR3 loop spans 15 amino acids. CDR3 nucleotide sequence: TGTGCCAGCAGCTTAATGACGGGATATAATTCACCCCTCCACTTT. Its protein is CASSLMTGYNSPLHF. Full variable domain (missing parts from reference TRBV7-6 and TRBJ1-6): GAGVSQSPRYKVTKRGQDVALRCDPISGHVSLYWYRQALGQGPEFLTYFNYEAQQDKSGLPNDRFSAERPEGSISTLTIQRTEQRDSAMYRCASSLMTGYNSPLHFGNGTRLTVT.

V usage is TRBV10-3 and J usage is TRBJ2-3; tentatively, D is TRBD1 or TRBD2 (5 bases each). Trimming left V 7 bases short and J 7 bases short, with 21 bases between. CDR3 length equals 15 residues. The germline V gene encodes CDR1 ENHRY and CDR2 SYGVKD. Written as DNA, the CDR3 is TGTGCCATCACCCTCGGGGCCGAGGACCCACATACGCAGTATTTT. This encodes CAITLGAEDPHTQYF.

CDR3 coding DNA: TGTGCCAGCAGCGCGGGACGCACGAAAGAGACCCAGTACTTC. Its protein product is CASSAGRTKETQYF. The chain is built from TRBV7-8 and TRBJ2-5, with a weak D call TRBD2 (6 bases). V was trimmed by 5 bases and J by 3 bases, leaving 13 bases between them. Germline loops: CDR1 SGHVS, CDR2 FQNEAQ. CDR3 length equals 14 residues.

The rearrangement links TRBV20-1 to TRBJ2-2; D possibly corresponds to TRBD1 (6 bases). Germline V CDR1 and CDR2: DFQATT, SNEGSKA (reference sequence). The CDR3 has 12 amino acids. Trimming pared 6 bases from V and 6 bases from J, leaving 11 bases between. CDR3 sequence reads: CSAARGSGELFF. DNA for the CDR3: TGCAGTGCCGCTAGGGGGTCCGGGGAGCTGTTTTTT.

The chain joins TRBV20-1 to TRBJ2-3, with 8 nucleotides matching TRBD2. After removal of 5 bases from V and 0 bases from J, the junction contained 7 bases not matched to a gene. The CDR3 has 15 residues. The germline CDR1 and CDR2 sequences are DFQATT and SNEGSKA (reference sequence). The CDR3 bases are TGCAGTGCTTACCTTGGCGGGGGGAGCACAGATACGCAGTATTTT. Translating it yields CSAYLGGGSTDTQYF.

This clonotype appeared a few times. The V and J genes are TRBV7-2 and TRBJ2-4; D uncertain. The CDR3 extends over 15 amino acids. V dropped 2 bases and J dropped 2 bases, with 10 bases sitting between them. CDR1 and CDR2 from the germline V gene are SGHTA and FQGNSA. In nucleotides, the CDR3 is TGTGCCAGCAGCTTACTGTCGGGCCCCAAAAACATTCAGTACTTC. The encoded protein is CASSLLSGPKNIQYF.

The sample holds a few counts of this clonotype. The chain employs TRBV7-8 and TRBJ2-7; 10 nucleotides align to TRBD2. V lost 5 bases and J lost 5; bases outside the gene matches: 6. From germline, CDR1 is SGHVS and CDR2 FQNEAQ. The length of the CDR3 is 14 residues. CDR3 in amino acids: CASSPGTSAHEQYF. In DNA form, the CDR3 reads TGTGCCAGCAGCCCAGGGACTAGCGCCCACGAGCAGTACTTC.

The chain links TRBV2 to TRBJ1-6, with D perhaps TRBD1 (6 bases). This CDR3 is 13 amino acids long. CDR1 SNHLY and CDR2 FYNNEI come from the germline V gene. Trimming took 4 bases from V and 9 from J, leaving 10 bases between them. The CDR3 spells CASSGEGGSPLHF. CDR3 DNA: TGTGCCAGCAGTGGCGAGGGGGGTTCACCCCTCCACTTT.

This clonotype occurred a few times. The chain recombines TRBV7-9 with TRBJ1-6; D unclear. The CDR3 has 13 amino acids. V was trimmed by 1 base and J by 8 bases, leaving 6 bases between them. Germline V lookup: CDR1 SEHNR, CDR2 FQNEAQ (reference sequence). The CDR3 is CASSLDPYSPLHF. CDR3 sequence (DNA): TGTGCCAGCAGCTTAGATCCTTATTCACCCCTCCACTTT.

This chain joins TRBV5-4 and TRBJ2-7; 9 bases are shared with TRBD1. Trimming removed 2 bases from V and 5 bases from J; junction bases left unmatched: 5. Germline assignment: CDR1 SGHNT and CDR2 YYREEE (reference sequence). The CDR3 covers 14 residues. CDR3: CASSFGTGSDEQYF. In DNA, the CDR3 is TGTGCCAGCAGCTTCGGGACAGGGTCGGACGAGCAGTACTTC.

V gene TRBV4-2 combines with J gene TRBJ2-3, with 8 bases that match TRBD2. The germline CDR1 and CDR2 sequences are LGHNA and YNFKEQ. Trimming removed 0 bases from V and 6 bases from J; junction bases left unmatched: 8. This CDR3 region has 16 residues. CDR3 sequence: CASSQEATGGGDTQYF. The CDR3 DNA follows: TGTGCCAGCAGCCAAGAGGCGACGGGGGGGGGCGATACGCAGTATTTT.

The chain has TRBV9 and TRBJ2-2; D call uncertain. V lost 3 bases, J lost 6 bases, and 12 bases lay in between. Germline loops: CDR1 SGDLS, CDR2 YYNGEE. This CDR3 contains 14 residues. The CDR3, as DNA: TGTGCCAGCAGCGCCGAGCCCGTAGCCGGGGAGCTGTTTTTT. Protein sequence: CASSAEPVAGELFF.

The J gene is TRBJ1-1, the V gene TRBV7-2; D unresolved. V was shortened by 5 bases and J by 0 bases, with 10 bases between the two germline ends. The length of the CDR3 is 14 residues. Germline CDR1 is SGHTA and CDR2 is FQGNSA. The CDR3 region has the DNA TGTGCCAGCAGCCCCTTGCGGATGAACACTGAAGCTTTCTTT. It yields the protein CASSPLRMNTEAFF. Based on the CDR3 plus reference TRBV7-2 and TRBJ1-1, the full variable domain is GAGVSQSPSNKVTEKGKDVELRCDPISGHTALYWYRQSLGQGLEFLIYFQGNSAPDKSGLPSDRFSAERTGGSVSTLTIQRTQQEDSAVYLCASSPLRMNTEAFFGQGTRLTVV.

The table lists this clonotype with a few counts. The CDR3 here is CSARVPGLAGSYEQYF. CDR3 bases: TGCAGTGCTAGAGTCCCGGGACTAGCGGGATCCTACGAGCAGTACTTC. This sequence joins TRBV20-1 and TRBJ2-7; 13 bases are a match to TRBD2. CDR3 length: 16 amino acids. Germline CDR1 is DFQATT and CDR2 is SNEGSKA (reference sequence). The ends lost 1 base at V and 1 base at J; junction bases unmatched: 4.

The V and J genes are TRBV7-2 and TRBJ2-3; 7 positions agree with TRBD1. This CDR3 contains 17 residues. The germline gives CDR1 SGHTA, CDR2 FQGNSA. V dropped 5 bases and J dropped 2; count of bases not matched to a gene: 13. The CDR3 loop reads CASSRTGRSVFTDTQYF. The CDR3 DNA reads as TGTGCCAGCAGCAGGACAGGACGGAGCGTTTTCACAGATACGCAGTATTTT.

There are a few counts of this clonotype. The rearrangement links TRBV7-8 to TRBJ2-7, with TRBD2 matching over 8 bases. CDR3 length: 15 residues. CDR1 SGHVS and CDR2 FQNEAQ come from the germline V gene. V gave up 3 bases and J gave up 3 bases; unmatched junction bases: 7. CDR3 residues: CASSFGPGGVYEQYF. The CDR3 DNA reads TGTGCCAGCAGCTTCGGTCCGGGAGGGGTCTACGAGCAGTACTTC.

The chain combines TRBV20-1 with TRBJ1-2; D possibly corresponds to TRBD1 (6 bases). This CDR3 spans 12 amino acids. Germline-derived CDR1 and CDR2 are DFQATT and SNEGSKA (reference sequence). Between the trimmed V and J ends, which lost 7 bases and 6 bases, there was a span of 15 bases. For the CDR3, the DNA is TGCAGTGGGATGGACAGCTTAGATGGCTACACCTTC. This sequence encodes CSGMDSLDGYTF.

The rearrangement links TRBV27 to TRBJ2-5; perhaps TRBD2 as D (6 bases). The V end was cut by 7 bases, the J end by 6 bases, with 21 bases between. This CDR3 is built from 15 residues. Germline V gene data show CDR1 as MNHEY and CDR2 as SMNVEV (reference sequence). The CDR3 DNA sequence: TGTGCCAGCACCGATACCGGGACTGGCAAAAAGACCCAGTACTTC. Translating gives CASTDTGTGKKTQYF.

The V call is TRBV6-1, the J call TRBJ2-3; no clear D gene. The germline V gene encodes CDR1 MNHNS and CDR2 SASEGT. V gave up 2 bases and J gave up 5 bases, with 11 bases separating them. The CDR3 has 14 residues. CDR3 sequence: CASSEWDFVDTQYF. CDR3 DNA sequence: TGTGCCAGCAGTGAATGGGATTTCGTAGATACGCAGTATTTT.

The gene calls are TRBV7-9 and TRBJ2-5; D is undetermined. CDR1 is SEHNR, CDR2 FQNEAQ, per germline (reference sequence). The CDR3 sequence is 14 residues long. Trimming took 5 bases from V and 5 from J, leaving 15 bases between them. Here the CDR3 reads CASSATVPGETQYF. Written as DNA, the CDR3 is TGTGCCAGCAGCGCCACAGTGCCCGGGGAGACCCAGTACTTC.